The rows below give T cell receptor beta chains drawn from one sample of a study of blood T cell repertoires in COVID-19. The data were produced by immunoSEQ multiplex PCR, yet TCRdb's version contains in-frame clones alone and is incomplete. The data contain about 210,000 clones, 85% of them singletons. The sequenced material came from PBMCs or T cells enriched from blood (not recorded which). The receptor set was obtained from a man aged 35-49 years who had recovered from COVID-19. CDR3s include the opening cysteine and the closing phenylalanine or tryptophan. Each record gives: clone size, D gene, V gene, J gene, CDR3 DNA, CDR3 protein. A D gene is named only where the DNA matches it firmly. Not all rows give a size; the values are once, few, many and, for expanded clones, a class.

.	.	TRBV9	TRBJ2-1	TGTGCCAGCAGCGTAGCTAAAGGAGTAGGGGGTGAGCAGTTCTTC	CASSVAKGVGGEQFF
.	.	TRBV19	TRBJ2-7	TGTGCCAGTACCGACAGGACCTACGAGCAGTACTTC	CASTDRTYEQYF
.	TRBD1	TRBV14	TRBJ2-5	TGTGCCAGCAGCCAAGCAGGGGGTTGGCAGGGGCAAGAGACCCAGTACTTC	CASSQAGGWQGQETQYF
.	.	TRBV20-1	TRBJ2-7	TGCAGTGCTAGACTCAGGGACGAGCAGTACTTC	CSARLRDEQYF
.	.	TRBV29-1	TRBJ1-1	TGCAGCGCTGCGGCGGTAGGGGGGGTGAACACTGAAGCTTTCTTT	CSAAAVGGVNTEAFF
.	.	TRBV19	TRBJ1-2	TGTGCCAGTAGTCCCCGACAGTATGGCTACACCTTC	CASSPRQYGYTF
once	.	TRBV5-1	TRBJ2-5	TGCGCCAGCAGCTTCGGGTACCAAGAGACCCAGTACTTC	CASSFGYQETQYF
.	TRBD1	TRBV19	TRBJ2-7	TGTGCCAGTAGTATTGGTTTGGGACAGACCTACGAGCAGTACTTC	CASSIGLGQTYEQYF
.	.	TRBV29-1	TRBJ2-1	TGCAGCGTTGAGAGGTCTGTCAATGAGCAGTTCTTC	CSVERSVNEQFF
.	.	TRBV20-1	TRBJ1-5	TGCAGTGCTAGTGGCTCGCGAGGCAATCAGCCCCAGCATTTT	CSASGSRGNQPQHF
.	TRBD1	TRBV11-2	TRBJ2-1	TGTGCCAGCAGCCTCGGGACAGGGAATGAGCAGTTCTTC	CASSLGTGNEQFF
.	.	TRBV5-6	TRBJ1-1	TGTGCCAGCAGCTCAGTGGTGGGGCGCGACACTGAAGCTTTCTTT	CASSSVVGRDTEAFF
.	.	TRBV7-9	TRBJ1-4	TGTGCCAGCAGCATGACAGCAACTAATGAAAAACTGTTTTTT	CASSMTATNEKLFF
.	.	TRBV30	TRBJ2-5	TGTGCCTGGAGTGGAGGGTTTTGGGAGACCCAGTACTTC	CAWSGGFWETQYF
few	TRBD1	TRBV19	TRBJ1-1	TGTGCCAGTAGTATGGGGACAGTCCCTGGGACTGAAGCTTTCTTT	CASSMGTVPGTEAFF
once	.	TRBV20-1	TRBJ1-2	TGCAGTGCTATGGGAGGGTATGGCTACACCTTC	CSAMGGYGYTF
.	TRBD2	TRBV7-9	TRBJ2-1	TGTGCCAGCAGCTTATCTTCCGGACTAGCGTCACATGAGCAGTTCTTC	CASSLSSGLASHEQFF
once	TRBD1	TRBV6-5	TRBJ1-1	TGTGCCAGCAGTTACTTCAGGACAGGGGCCACTGAAGCTTTCTTT	CASSYFRTGATEAFF